The rows below give T cell receptor beta chains drawn from one sample of a study of blood T cells in healthy people across ages. TCRdb reprocessed the 5' RACE reads with MiXCR, giving one entry per CDR3 protein. The data hold hundreds of thousands of distinct CDR3 sequences, with 35% to 50% observed a single time. The source material was blood. These receptors came from a man older than 75 in good health. Both conserved end residues are part of each CDR3. D genes are given only for firm matches. Clone size is shown for a subset of rows, as once, few, many or a class of expanded clone.

V	size	D	J	DNA	CDR3
TRBV29-1	few	-	TRBJ2-7	TGCAGCGTTCGCCAGGGATGCGAGCAGTACTTC	CSVRQGCEQYF
TRBV5-1	-	-	TRBJ2-1	TGCGCCAGCAGCTTGCAGGGGATGGATGAGCAGTTCTTC	CASSLQGMDEQFF
TRBV15	-	-	TRBJ1-5	TGTGCCACCAGCAGAGATTTAGGGGATAGCAATCAGCCCCAGCATTTT	CATSRDLGDSNQPQHF
TRBV6-5	-	-	TRBJ1-2	TGTGCCAGCAGACGACAGAACCTCTACACCTTC	CASRRQNLYTF
TRBV12-3/TRBV12-4	-	TRBD1	TRBJ2-3	TGTGCCAGCAGTTACCGGGACAGGGCCACAGTTACGCAGTATTTT	CASSYRDRATVTQYF
TRBV7-2	-	-	TRBJ2-7	TGTGCCAGCAGCTTCTTAAAAGTGACCCTGAGCTCCTACGAGCAGTACTTC	CASSFLKVTLSSYEQYF
TRBV20-1	few	-	TRBJ1-2	TGCAGTGCTAGAGGTGGGGGGGAGAGTGCTAACTATGGCTACACCTTC	CSARGGGESANYGYTF
TRBV7-9	-	-	TRBJ2-5	TGTGCCAGCAGCTTAGGCGGTGACAGGCAAGGCCCCTACAATGAGCAGTACTTC	CASSLGGDRQGPYNEQYF
TRBV7-2	-	-	TRBJ2-7	TGTGCCAGCAGCTCGACCTTGTACTACGAGCAGTACTTC	CASSSTLYYEQYF
TRBV12-3/TRBV12-4	-	-	TRBJ1-2	TGTGCCAGCTCCCTTTCGCGGGACCCTAATAAACGGGGCTACACCTTC	CASSLSRDPNKRGYTF
TRBV7-3	-	-	TRBJ2-1	TGTGCCAGCAGCGCTACCAAGGGGCCCAGCTCCTACAATGAGCAGTTCTTC	CASSATKGPSSYNEQFF
TRBV4-3	-	-	TRBJ2-7	TGCGCCAGCAGCAGGGAACTCTCCTACGAGCAGTACTTC	CASSRELSYEQYF
TRBV29-1	few	-	TRBJ1-2	TGCAGCGTTGAAGGGTTCGACTATGGCTACACCTTC	CSVEGFDYGYTF
TRBV2	-	TRBD1	TRBJ2-7	TGTGCCAGCGCCGGACAGGGGTTGATCCAGCAGTACTTC	CASAGQGLIQQYF
TRBV6-2/TRBV6-3	-	TRBD1	TRBJ2-1	TGTGCCAGCAGTTACGAGGGGGCGGATGAGCAGTTCTTC	CASSYEGADEQFF
TRBV12-3/TRBV12-4	-	-	TRBJ1-5	TGTGCCAGCAGTTTAGGGGGACTTAGCAATCAGCCCCAGCATTTT	CASSLGGLSNQPQHF
TRBV7-3	few	TRBD1	TRBJ2-6	TGTGCCAGCAGCGTCAACAGGGGGCTGTCCTCTGGGGCCAACGTCCTGACTTTC	CASSVNRGLSSGANVLTF
TRBV6-5	-	-	TRBJ2-2	TGTGCCAGCAGAAGGACAGAGTCGAACACCGGGGAGCTGTTTTTT	CASRRTESNTGELFF